These 23 T cell receptor beta chains originate from one sample sequenced in a study of blood T cell repertoires in COVID-19. TCRdb keeps only in-frame clones here, not all; method: immunoSEQ multiplex PCR. The data hold under 100,000 clones, with around 83% observed a single time. The sequencing input was peripheral blood. Source of these receptors: a woman aged 60 to 75 with acute or convalescent COVID-19.

The genes are TRBV7-8 and TRBJ1-1, with D possibly being TRBD1 (5 bases). The germline V gene has CDR1 SGHVS and CDR2 FQNEAQ. The V and J ends lost 0 bases and 1 base respectively, with 18 bases between them. The CDR3 extends over 18 amino acids. In DNA, the CDR3 is TGTGCCAGCAGCTTAGCTAGCCAGGGTGTAGTTAGGAACACTGAAGCTTTCTTT. Translation gives CASSLASQGVVRNTEAFF.

The chain employs TRBV24-1 and TRBJ1-2, with 7 positions matching TRBD1. CDR1 and CDR2 from the germline V gene are KGHDR and SFDVKD. J lost 8 bases, V lost 4 bases, and 15 bases had no gene match. The CDR3 covers 16 residues. The CDR3: CATSDPSTGTVRGYTF. DNA of the CDR3: TGTGCCACCAGTGACCCGAGTACCGGGACAGTGAGAGGCTACACCTTC.

This clone was detected only once. The chain recombines TRBV6-5 with TRBJ2-7; D may be TRBD2 (5 bases). CDR3 length equals 13 residues. Germline V gene lookup returns CDR1 MNHEY and CDR2 SVGAGI. V lost 8 bases, J lost 0 bases, and 11 bases lay in between. The CDR3 loop reads CASLPSFSYEQYF. CDR3 coding DNA: TGTGCCAGCCTCCCTAGCTTCTCCTACGAGCAGTACTTC.

The V gene is TRBV5-4, the J gene TRBJ1-1, with D maybe TRBD1 (6 bases). This CDR3 has 15 residues. V shed 2 bases and J shed 2 bases, with 13 bases lying between them. Germline assignment: CDR1 SGHNT and CDR2 YYREEE (reference sequence). Here the CDR3 DNA reads TGTGCCAGCAGCTTAGCCGGCAGGGGTAACACTGAAGCTTTCTTT. It specifies CASSLAGRGNTEAFF.

The chain has TRBV5-1 and TRBJ2-7; TRBD2 matches 7 bases. The V segment lost 1 base and the J segment 2 bases; nucleotides outside the gene matches: 9. CDR1 is SGHRS, CDR2 YFSETQ, per germline. CDR3 length: 16 residues. The CDR3 spells CASSLNPPGLTYEQYF. The DNA for the CDR3 is TGCGCCAGCAGCTTGAACCCCCCGGGACTAACCTACGAGCAGTACTTC.

The V call is TRBV5-6, the J call TRBJ1-4; D remains unclear. V gave up 1 base and J gave up 13 bases, with 20 bases separating them. Germline values: CDR1 SGHDT, CDR2 YYEEEE. This CDR3 is 15 amino acids long. CDR3 nucleotides: TGTGCCAGCAGCTTGAGCCGGTTGGAGTTCAAAGGACTGTTTTTT. Amino acid sequence: CASSLSRLEFKGLFF.

The chain employs TRBV10-3 and TRBJ2-7; no clear D gene. CDR3 size: 14 residues. Germline V CDR1 and CDR2: ENHRY, SYGVKD. Trimming took off 6 bases at V and 5 bases at J, with 17 bases between the two ends. CDR3 amino acids: CAIRPTQVQDEQYF. CDR3 coding DNA: TGTGCCATCAGACCCACCCAGGTTCAAGACGAGCAGTACTTC.

This chain joins TRBV25-1 and TRBJ2-1, with 7 positions matching TRBD2. Germline-derived CDR1 and CDR2 are MGHDK and SYGVNS. The V gene end was trimmed by 8 bases and the J gene end by 6 bases; junction bases not matched to a gene: 10. The CDR3 consists of 14 residues. CDR3 nucleotide sequence: TGTGCCAGCCTTGGGGTGCGGGAGATCAATGAGCAGTTCTTC. Its translation: CASLGVREINEQFF.

The chain joins TRBV11-3 to TRBJ2-2; D may be TRBD2 (5 bases). Per the germline V gene, CDR1 is SGHNT and CDR2 is YENEEA. CDR3 size: 13 residues. Trimming took off 5 bases at V and 8 bases at J, with 12 bases between the two ends. This chain's CDR3 is CASSPDLAGELFF. The DNA of the CDR3 is TGTGCCAGCAGCCCGGACTTGGCTGGGGAGCTGTTTTTT. Full variable domain (remainder filled in from reference TRBV11-3 and TRBJ2-2): EAGVVQSPRYKIIEKKQPVAFWCNPISGHNTLYWYLQNLGQGPELLIRYENEEAVDDSQLPKDRFSAERLKGVDSTLKIQPAELGDSAVYLCASSPDLAGELFFGEGSRLTVL.

This chain uses TRBV6-6 with TRBJ2-2, with 13 positions matching TRBD2. The ends lost 6 bases at V and 0 bases at J; junction bases unmatched: 7. Germline CDR1 is MNHNY and CDR2 is SVGAGI (reference sequence). There are 18 residues in the CDR3. The CDR3 protein is CASSRTGLAGTNTGELFF. The DNA of the CDR3 is TGTGCCAGCAGCCGAACGGGACTAGCGGGGACGAACACCGGGGAGCTGTTTTTT.

This chain joins TRBV12-3 or TRBV12-4 and TRBJ1-2, with TRBD1 matching 9 bases. CDR3 length: 12 residues. Trimming took 6 bases from V and 7 from J; bases not matched to a gene: 3. CDR3 protein: CASRIQGAGYTF. CDR3 sequence (DNA): TGTGCCAGCAGAATACAGGGGGCTGGCTACACCTTC.

This chain's CDR3 is CASSQDLVFAKTQYF. CDR3 sequence (DNA): TGCGCCAGCAGCCAAGATTTAGTCTTCGCGAAGACCCAGTACTTC. The chain carries TRBV4-1 and TRBJ2-5; D call uncertain. Trimming cost V 0 bases and J 6 bases, with 14 bases left between them. The length of the CDR3 is 15 residues. Per the germline V gene, CDR1 is MGHRA and CDR2 is YSYEKL.

V and J are TRBV11-3 and TRBJ2-2; the D gene is possibly TRBD2 (7 bases). Germline CDR1 SGHNT, CDR2 YENEEA. V lost 8 bases and J lost 4, with 17 bases in between. The CDR3 extends over 15 amino acids. In DNA, the CDR3 is TGTGCCAGCGCCGGAGGGGGGGGCCTCACCGGGGAGCTGTTTTTT. This encodes CASAGGGGLTGELFF.

This chain links TRBV10-1 with TRBJ1-1; possibly TRBD1 for D (6 bases). CDR1 and CDR2 from the germline V gene are WNHNN and SYGVQD (reference sequence). The length of the CDR3 is 12 residues. Trimming removed 5 bases from V and 5 bases from J, with 9 bases in between. For the CDR3, the DNA is TGCGCCAGCAGTAAACAGGGAACTGAAGCTTTCTTT. Encoded protein: CASSKQGTEAFF.

V gene TRBV6-2 or TRBV6-3 combines with J gene TRBJ1-1, with TRBD1 matching over 10 bases. V lost 6 bases, J lost 7 bases, and 8 bases stayed unmatched. The CDR3 covers 14 residues. Germline CDR1 reads MNHEY; CDR2 reads SVGEGT. The DNA of the CDR3 is TGTGCCAGCAGCCCCTTGGGGACAGGGGTTGAAGCTTTCTTT. Its protein is CASSPLGTGVEAFF.

The DNA for the CDR3 is TGTGCCAGCAGTGAAAGAGGGTTGGCTGAAGCTTTCTTT. Translating gives CASSERGLAEAFF. The chain combines TRBV6-1 with TRBJ1-1; D is uncertain. Per germline, CDR1 MNHNS and CDR2 SASEGT. Between the trimmed V and J ends, which lost 2 bases and 6 bases, there was a span of 10 bases. The CDR3 contains 13 residues.

J is TRBJ2-3 and V is TRBV19; 14 bases map to TRBD2. This CDR3 has 15 residues. Germline values: CDR1 LNHDA, CDR2 SQIVND (reference sequence). The junction had 3 bases not matched to a gene; V was cut back by 5 bases and J by 5 bases. The CDR3 here is CASSDGLAGGDTQYF. The DNA for the CDR3 is TGTGCCAGTAGTGATGGACTAGCGGGGGGAGATACGCAGTATTTT.

The V gene is TRBV29-1, the J gene TRBJ2-6; the D is unclear. Trimming removed 5 bases from V and 0 bases from J, with 2 bases in between. In germline, CDR1 is SQVTM, CDR2 ANQGSEA. This CDR3 is 12 amino acids long. The chain's CDR3 is CSVRSGANVLTF. The CDR3, as DNA: TGCAGCGTTCGCTCTGGGGCCAACGTCCTGACTTTC.

The gene calls are TRBV7-9 and TRBJ1-3; D call uncertain. Trimming pared 5 bases from V and 2 bases from J, leaving 13 bases between. CDR1 SEHNR and CDR2 FQNEAQ come from the germline V gene (reference sequence). This CDR3 spans 15 amino acids. The DNA of the CDR3 is TGTGCCAGCAGCGTGAAAGACAAAACTGGAAACACCATATATTTT. This codes for CASSVKDKTGNTIYF.

The genes are TRBV4-1 and TRBJ2-3, with 14 bases that match TRBD2. The CDR3 runs to 20 residues. CDR1 and CDR2 (germline): MGHRA, YSYEKL. V lost 0 bases, J lost 2 bases, and 10 bases stayed unmatched. The CDR3 region has the DNA TGCGCCAGCAGCCAAGATAGTGGACTAGCGGGGGGTTCACACACAGATACGCAGTATTTT. Its translation: CASSQDSGLAGGSHTDTQYF.

This rearrangement joins TRBV5-6 to TRBJ2-3, with a weak D call TRBD2 (6 bases). Germline-derived CDR1 and CDR2 are SGHDT and YYEEEE. The V gene lost 3 bases and the J gene lost 4 bases, with 15 bases spanning the gap. The CDR3 is made up of 15 amino acids. The chain's CDR3 is CASSWGRQYPDTQYF. CDR3 DNA: TGTGCCAGCAGCTGGGGGAGGCAGTATCCAGATACGCAGTATTTT.

The chain carries TRBV18 and TRBJ1-1, with 12 bases that match TRBD1. The trim removed 4 bases at V and 7 bases at J, leaving 7 bases unmatched. Germline V gene lookup returns CDR1 KGHSH and CDR2 LQKENI. This CDR3 spans 15 amino acids. This CDR3 is CASSRGQGAFIEAFF. The CDR3 bases are TGTGCCAGCTCACGGGGACAGGGGGCCTTCATTGAAGCTTTCTTT.

The chain links TRBV10-3 to TRBJ1-4; the match to TRBD1 covers 8 bases. This CDR3 spans 17 amino acids. The V gene end was trimmed by 0 bases and the J gene end by 2 bases; junction bases not matched to a gene: 5. CDR1 and CDR2 from the germline V gene are ENHRY and SYGVKD. The CDR3, as DNA: TGTGCCATCAGTGAGTCCAGGGGGCGCGGGACTAATGAAAAACTGTTTTTT. Protein product: CAISESRGRGTNEKLFF.